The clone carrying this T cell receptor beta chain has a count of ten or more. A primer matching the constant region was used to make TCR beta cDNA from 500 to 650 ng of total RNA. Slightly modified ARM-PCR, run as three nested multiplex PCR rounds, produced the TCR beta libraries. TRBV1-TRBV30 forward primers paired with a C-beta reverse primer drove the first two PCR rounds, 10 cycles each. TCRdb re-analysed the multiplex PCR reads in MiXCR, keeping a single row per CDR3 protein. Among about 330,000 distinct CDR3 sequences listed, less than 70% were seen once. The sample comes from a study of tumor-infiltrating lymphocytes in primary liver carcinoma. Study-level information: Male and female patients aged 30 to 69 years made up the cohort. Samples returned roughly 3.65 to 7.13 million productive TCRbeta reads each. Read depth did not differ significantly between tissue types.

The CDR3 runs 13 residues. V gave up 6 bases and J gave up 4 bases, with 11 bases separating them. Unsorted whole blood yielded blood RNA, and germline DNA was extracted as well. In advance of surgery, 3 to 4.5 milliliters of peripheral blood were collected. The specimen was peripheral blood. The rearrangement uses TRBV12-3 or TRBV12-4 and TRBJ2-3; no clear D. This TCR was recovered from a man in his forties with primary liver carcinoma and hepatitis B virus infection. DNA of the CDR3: TGTGCCAGCAGCGCCGCCGCCCCAGATACGCAGTATTTT. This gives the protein CASSAAAPDTQYF.